These T cell receptor beta chains were read from a single sample in a study of blood T cell repertoires in COVID-19. The table came from immunoSEQ multiplex PCR; TCRdb's copy has only in-frame clones and leaves some out. Of approximately 200,000 clones in the sample, approximately 83% were seen once. The sequencing sample was made of PBMCs or T cells enriched from blood (not recorded which). All receptors derive from a woman aged 40 to 55 with acute COVID-19. CDR3s include the opening cysteine and the closing phenylalanine or tryptophan. Fields, in order: CDR3 protein, CDR3 DNA, V gene, D gene, clone size, J gene. D genes are given only for firm matches. Expanded clones get a size class; other rows say once, few or many, or leave the size out.

CDR3 protein: CASSPPPDGSGPQHF
CDR3 DNA: TGTGCCAGCTCACCTCCACCTGACGGGAGTGGCCCCCAGCATTTT
V gene: TRBV18
D gene: NA
clone size: NA
J gene: TRBJ1-5

CDR3 protein: CASSLVGSGISFF
CDR3 DNA: NA
V gene: TRBV7-9
D gene: NA
clone size: NA
J gene: TRBJ2-1

CDR3 protein: CASSEQGWETQYF
CDR3 DNA: TGTGCCAGCAGCGAACAGGGTTGGGAGACCCAGTACTTC
V gene: TRBV13
D gene: NA
clone size: NA
J gene: TRBJ2-5

CDR3 protein: CASSPRNPSPEAFF
CDR3 DNA: TGTGCCAGCAGCCCCAGAAATCCCTCTCCTGAAGCTTTCTTT
V gene: TRBV7-9
D gene: NA
clone size: NA
J gene: TRBJ1-1

CDR3 protein: CAWSDLMKEKLFF
CDR3 DNA: TGTGCCTGGAGCGACTTGATGAAAGAAAAACTGTTTTTT
V gene: TRBV30
D gene: NA
clone size: few
J gene: TRBJ1-4

CDR3 protein: CASSLETRRSYEQYF
CDR3 DNA: TGTGCCAGCAGCTTAGAGACTCGAAGATCCTACGAGCAGTACTTC
V gene: TRBV7-2
D gene: NA
clone size: once
J gene: TRBJ2-7

CDR3 protein: CASSLDRDRVRLYF
CDR3 DNA: TGTGCCAGCAGCCTGGACCGGGACAGGGTCCGCCTGTACTTC
V gene: TRBV3-1/TRBV3-2
D gene: TRBD1
clone size: NA
J gene: TRBJ2-7

CDR3 protein: CASSFAGQGYEQYF
CDR3 DNA: TGTGCCAGCAGTTTTGCGGGACAGGGCTACGAGCAGTACTTC
V gene: TRBV28
D gene: TRBD1
clone size: NA
J gene: TRBJ2-7

CDR3 protein: CASSAGTGGSANTEAFF
CDR3 DNA: TGCGCCAGCAGTGCCGGGACAGGGGGCTCTGCGAACACTGAAGCTTTCTTT
V gene: TRBV10-1
D gene: TRBD1
clone size: NA
J gene: TRBJ1-1

CDR3 protein: CASSLSQGGNEKLFF
CDR3 DNA: TGTGCCAGCAGCTTATCTCAGGGTGGCAATGAAAAACTGTTTTTT
V gene: TRBV7-2
D gene: NA
clone size: many
J gene: TRBJ1-4

CDR3 protein: CASSPYDSPKGHEQYF
CDR3 DNA: TGTGCCAGCAGCCCTTACGACAGTCCCAAAGGACACGAGCAGTACTTC
V gene: TRBV7-9
D gene: NA
clone size: NA
J gene: TRBJ2-7

CDR3 protein: CASAPTTTFDYGYTF
CDR3 DNA: TGTGCCAGCGCGCCGACTACGACATTTGACTATGGCTACACCTTC
V gene: TRBV18
D gene: NA
clone size: NA
J gene: TRBJ1-2

CDR3 protein: CAWSDGQGDEQYF
CDR3 DNA: TGTGCCTGGAGCGACGGACAGGGTGATGAGCAGTACTTC
V gene: TRBV30
D gene: TRBD1
clone size: once
J gene: TRBJ2-7

CDR3 protein: CASSLGGRTEAFF
CDR3 DNA: TGTGCCAGTAGTCTGGGGGGTCGTACTGAAGCTTTCTTT
V gene: TRBV19
D gene: NA
clone size: once
J gene: TRBJ1-1

CDR3 protein: CASSPGLAGGPGPGELFF
CDR3 DNA: TGTGCCAGTAGTCCCGGACTAGCGGGAGGACCCGGACCAGGGGAGCTGTTTTTT
V gene: TRBV19
D gene: TRBD2
clone size: NA
J gene: TRBJ2-2

CDR3 protein: CASRRELYSYEQYF
CDR3 DNA: TGTGCCAGTAGGAGGGAATTGTATTCCTACGAGCAGTACTTC
V gene: TRBV19
D gene: NA
clone size: few
J gene: TRBJ2-7

CDR3 protein: CASSQGQRNEKLFF
CDR3 DNA: TGCGCCAGCAGCCAGGGCCAACGGAATGAAAAACTGTTTTTT
V gene: TRBV4-3
D gene: NA
clone size: NA
J gene: TRBJ1-4

CDR3 protein: CASSHRVGEQYF
CDR3 DNA: TGCGCCAGCAGTCACCGGGTCGGCGAGCAGTACTTC
V gene: TRBV23-1
D gene: NA
clone size: NA
J gene: TRBJ2-7

CDR3 protein: CASSLGPGNTIYF
CDR3 DNA: TGTGCCAGCAGTTTGGGGCCGGGAAACACCATATATTTT
V gene: TRBV12-3/TRBV12-4
D gene: NA
clone size: NA
J gene: TRBJ1-3

CDR3 protein: CASNPAGEMLGQYF
CDR3 DNA: TGCGCCAGCAACCCTGCGGGAGAGATGTTAGGGCAGTACTTC
V gene: TRBV10-2
D gene: TRBD2
clone size: NA
J gene: TRBJ2-7

CDR3 protein: CASSSRGTGELFF
CDR3 DNA: TGTGCCAGCAGCTCACGGGGCACCGGGGAGCTGTTTTTT
V gene: TRBV11-3
D gene: NA
clone size: NA
J gene: TRBJ2-2

CDR3 protein: CAWTTATGNNEQFF
CDR3 DNA: TGTGCCTGGACTACCGCGACAGGGAACAATGAGCAGTTCTTC
V gene: TRBV30
D gene: TRBD1
clone size: NA
J gene: TRBJ2-1

CDR3 protein: CASNTGTTNTGELFF
CDR3 DNA: TGTGCCAGCAATACCGGGACTACAAACACCGGGGAGCTGTTTTTT
V gene: TRBV11-3
D gene: TRBD2
clone size: NA
J gene: TRBJ2-2

CDR3 protein: CASRHGGQPQHF
CDR3 DNA: TGTGCCAGCCGGCACGGAGGACAGCCCCAGCATTTT
V gene: TRBV12-3/TRBV12-4
D gene: NA
clone size: few
J gene: TRBJ1-5

CDR3 protein: CASSGGQGSYNEQFF
CDR3 DNA: TGTGCCAGCAGCGGGGGACAGGGCTCCTACAATGAGCAGTTCTTC
V gene: TRBV5-8
D gene: TRBD1
clone size: NA
J gene: TRBJ2-1

CDR3 protein: CASSLVSGGAGETQYF
CDR3 DNA: TGTGCCAGCAGCTTAGTTAGCGGGGGGGCCGGGGAGACCCAGTACTTC
V gene: TRBV11-2
D gene: TRBD2
clone size: NA
J gene: TRBJ2-5

CDR3 protein: CSASILPADTQYF
CDR3 DNA: TGCAGTGCTAGTATCCTCCCGGCAGATACGCAGTATTTT
V gene: TRBV20-1
D gene: NA
clone size: NA
J gene: TRBJ2-3

CDR3 protein: CASSVGERIRTELNYGYTF
CDR3 DNA: TGTGCCAGCAGCGTAGGAGAGAGGATTCGGACAGAACTAAACTATGGCTACACCTTC
V gene: TRBV9
D gene: NA
clone size: NA
J gene: TRBJ1-2

CDR3 protein: CASSESSGNTEAFF
CDR3 DNA: TGTGCCAGCTCAGAGAGTTCAGGGAACACTGAAGCTTTCTTT
V gene: TRBV18
D gene: NA
clone size: NA
J gene: TRBJ1-1

CDR3 protein: CASSQVPTGSGNTIYF
CDR3 DNA: TGTGCCAGCAGCCAAGTTCCGACAGGGTCAGGAAACACCATATATTTT
V gene: TRBV3-1/TRBV3-2
D gene: TRBD1
clone size: NA
J gene: TRBJ1-3

CDR3 protein: CASMASVGMEQYF
CDR3 DNA: TGTGCCAGCATGGCTAGCGTGGGGATGGAGCAGTACTTC
V gene: TRBV28
D gene: NA
clone size: NA
J gene: TRBJ2-7

CDR3 protein: CASSLGSNTGELFF
CDR3 DNA: TGTGCCAGCAGCTTGGGCAGTAACACCGGGGAGCTGTTTTTT
V gene: TRBV11-3
D gene: NA
clone size: NA
J gene: TRBJ2-2

CDR3 protein: CASSFRDRDSPLHF
CDR3 DNA: TGTGCCAGCAGTTTCCGGGACAGGGATTCACCCCTCCACTTT
V gene: TRBV6-5
D gene: TRBD1
clone size: NA
J gene: TRBJ1-6

CDR3 protein: CASRKTGNNQPQHF
CDR3 DNA: TGTGCCAGCAGAAAGACAGGGAACAATCAGCCCCAGCATTTT
V gene: TRBV27
D gene: TRBD1
clone size: NA
J gene: TRBJ1-5

CDR3 protein: CASSYSGTNYGYTF
CDR3 DNA: TGCGCCAGCAGCTACTCAGGAACTAACTATGGCTACACCTTC
V gene: TRBV5-1
D gene: NA
clone size: NA
J gene: TRBJ1-2

CDR3 protein: CASSAGLAGGYNEQFF
CDR3 DNA: TGTGCCAGCAGCGCAGGACTAGCGGGGGGATACAATGAGCAGTTCTTC
V gene: TRBV7-9
D gene: TRBD2
clone size: NA
J gene: TRBJ2-1

CDR3 protein: CASSRLGGLRNTEAFF
CDR3 DNA: TGTGCCAGCAGCCGGCTAGGGGGCCTAAGGAACACTGAAGCTTTCTTT
V gene: TRBV5-6
D gene: TRBD1
clone size: NA
J gene: TRBJ1-1

CDR3 protein: CASSQTTGRESFGGYTF
CDR3 DNA: TGTGCCAGCAGCCAAACCACAGGGAGAGAATCCTTTGGGGGCTACACCTTC
V gene: TRBV3-1/TRBV3-2
D gene: NA
clone size: once
J gene: TRBJ1-2

CDR3 protein: CASSVVSVPNTGELFF
CDR3 DNA: TGTGCCAGCAGCGTAGTTAGCGTACCGAACACCGGGGAGCTGTTTTTT
V gene: TRBV9
D gene: NA
clone size: NA
J gene: TRBJ2-2

CDR3 protein: CASSQDSGAGETQYF
CDR3 DNA: TGTGCCAGCAGCCAAGATTCTGGAGCCGGGGAGACCCAGTACTTC
V gene: TRBV4-2
D gene: NA
clone size: few
J gene: TRBJ2-5

CDR3 protein: CASSPYRGNQPQHF
CDR3 DNA: TGTGCCAGCAGCCCTTACAGGGGCAATCAGCCCCAGCATTTT
V gene: TRBV3-1/TRBV3-2
D gene: NA
clone size: NA
J gene: TRBJ1-5

CDR3 protein: CAWSQPPGTGAVVHQPQHF
CDR3 DNA: TGTGCCTGGAGTCAACCTCCCGGGACAGGGGCCGTAGTCCATCAGCCCCAGCATTTT
V gene: TRBV30
D gene: TRBD1
clone size: NA
J gene: TRBJ1-5

CDR3 protein: CASSYSRGPRGQPQHF
CDR3 DNA: TGTGCCAGCAGTTACTCCCGGGGCCCCAGGGGACAGCCCCAGCATTTT
V gene: TRBV6-6
D gene: NA
clone size: NA
J gene: TRBJ1-5

CDR3 protein: CASSGGQNLGYEQFF
CDR3 DNA: TGTGCCAGCAGCGGGGGCCAGAACCTGGGCTATGAGCAGTTCTTC
V gene: TRBV9
D gene: NA
clone size: NA
J gene: TRBJ2-1

CDR3 protein: CASSVAGGTPGDEQYF
CDR3 DNA: TGTGCCAGCAGCGTAGCAGGAGGTACACCAGGAGACGAGCAGTACTTC
V gene: TRBV9
D gene: NA
clone size: NA
J gene: TRBJ2-7

CDR3 protein: CASSPHWRSYEQYF
CDR3 DNA: TGCGCCAGCAGCCCCCACTGGCGGTCCTACGAGCAGTACTTC
V gene: TRBV4-1
D gene: NA
clone size: NA
J gene: TRBJ2-7

CDR3 protein: CASSQQIAGGGGELFF
CDR3 DNA: TGTGCCAGCAGTCAGCAAATAGCGGGAGGAGGCGGGGAGCTGTTTTTT
V gene: TRBV11-2
D gene: TRBD2
clone size: NA
J gene: TRBJ2-2

CDR3 protein: CASSPTSATTNEKLFF
CDR3 DNA: TGTGCCAGCAGCCCCACCAGTGCAACAACTAATGAAAAACTGTTTTTT
V gene: TRBV7-9
D gene: NA
clone size: NA
J gene: TRBJ1-4

CDR3 protein: CASSQEGYNQPQHF
CDR3 DNA: TGTGCCAGCAGCCAAGAGGGCTACAATCAGCCCCAGCATTTT
V gene: TRBV4-2
D gene: NA
clone size: NA
J gene: TRBJ1-5

CDR3 protein: CASSWDTARETQYF
CDR3 DNA: TGTGCCAGCAGCTGGGACACGGCCAGGGAGACCCAGTACTTC
V gene: TRBV7-6
D gene: NA
clone size: few
J gene: TRBJ2-5

CDR3 protein: CASGPPLNTEAFF
CDR3 DNA: TGTGCCAGCGGCCCCCCCCTGAACACTGAAGCTTTCTTT
V gene: TRBV28
D gene: NA
clone size: NA
J gene: TRBJ1-1

CDR3 protein: CASSPGLAGGNEQYF
CDR3 DNA: TGTGCCAGCAGCCCAGGACTAGCGGGGGGGAACGAGCAGTACTTC
V gene: TRBV28
D gene: TRBD2
clone size: NA
J gene: TRBJ2-7

CDR3 protein: CASSIQGGNGYTF
CDR3 DNA: TGTGCCAGTAGTATCCAAGGGGGAAATGGCTACACCTTC
V gene: TRBV19
D gene: NA
clone size: NA
J gene: TRBJ1-2

CDR3 protein: CASSLVGGTGYEQYF
CDR3 DNA: TGTGCCAGCAGCTTAGTAGGAGGGACCGGTTACGAGCAGTACTTC
V gene: TRBV7-9
D gene: NA
clone size: few
J gene: TRBJ2-7

CDR3 protein: CASSRNGANYGYTF
CDR3 DNA: TGTGCCAGCAGCCGGAACGGAGCTAACTATGGCTACACCTTC
V gene: TRBV14
D gene: NA
clone size: NA
J gene: TRBJ1-2

CDR3 protein: CASSHQQGGAFF
CDR3 DNA: TGCGCCAGCAGCCATCAACAGGGGGGAGCTTTCTTT
V gene: TRBV4-3
D gene: TRBD1
clone size: NA
J gene: TRBJ1-1

CDR3 protein: CTSSQGRLAGGNTGELFF
CDR3 DNA: TGCACCAGCAGCCAAGGGAGACTAGCGGGGGGGAACACCGGGGAGCTGTTTTTT
V gene: TRBV1
D gene: NA
clone size: NA
J gene: TRBJ2-2

CDR3 protein: CASSYGQPSSYEQYF
CDR3 DNA: TGTGCCAGCAGTTACGGGCAGCCCAGCTCCTACGAGCAGTACTTC
V gene: TRBV6-5
D gene: NA
clone size: NA
J gene: TRBJ2-7

CDR3 protein: CASSPQGVNTGELFF
CDR3 DNA: TGTGCCAGCTCACCACAGGGGGTCAACACCGGGGAGCTGTTTTTT
V gene: TRBV18
D gene: NA
clone size: NA
J gene: TRBJ2-2